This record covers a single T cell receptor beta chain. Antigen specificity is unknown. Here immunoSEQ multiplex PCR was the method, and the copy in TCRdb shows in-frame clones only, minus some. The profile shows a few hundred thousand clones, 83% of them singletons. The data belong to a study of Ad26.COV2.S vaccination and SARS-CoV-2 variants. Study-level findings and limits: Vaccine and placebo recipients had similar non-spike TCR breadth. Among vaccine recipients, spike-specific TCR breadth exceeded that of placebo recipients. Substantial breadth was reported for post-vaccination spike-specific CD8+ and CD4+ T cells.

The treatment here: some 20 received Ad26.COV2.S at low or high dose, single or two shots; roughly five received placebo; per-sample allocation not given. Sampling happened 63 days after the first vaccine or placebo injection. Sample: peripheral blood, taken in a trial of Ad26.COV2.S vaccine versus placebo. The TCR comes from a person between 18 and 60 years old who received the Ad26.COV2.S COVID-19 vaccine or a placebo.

CDR3 DNA sequence: TGTGCCAGTAGTGCCCCCGTGAACAACGCTGAAGCTTTCTTT. It translates to CASSAPVNNAEAFF. This rearrangement joins TRBV19 to TRBJ1-1; D is unresolved. The V gene lost 5 bases and the J gene lost 6 bases, with 16 bases spanning the gap. The CDR3 sequence is 14 residues long. Germline CDR1 and CDR2: LNHDA and SQIVND (reference sequence).